This T cell receptor (beta chain) was observed in a study of T cell repertoires in cytomegalovirus infection. Study-wide context: Indications of both CMV infection and matching HLA type were provided by public TCR beta signatures.

This clonotype has just a few counts. Antigen specificity is unknown. Study observations and caveats: The ex vivo response showed dominance by HLA-C-restricted CMV-specific TCR beta clonotypes.

TCRdb independently ran MiXCR on the reads; one entry per CDR3 protein. The sample consists of 310,000 or so distinct CDR3 sequences, more than 20% of them appearing once. This CDR3 is 15 amino acids long. Deletions cut 8 bases from V and 4 bases from J, with 17 bases between. Germline V lookup: CDR1 SGHVS, CDR2 FQNEAQ. This receptor was obtained from a human donor in good health (CMV status not recorded). Some clones in this sample may be carry-over from other donors' samples. The starting material was cultured PBMCs, obtained from culture after CMV antigen stimulation. The rearrangement joins TRBV7-8 to TRBJ2-2, with D hard to call. The CDR3 DNA reads as TGTGCCAGCCCCTTAATGCGGTTCTTCACCGGGGAGCTGTTTTTT. It translates to CASPLMRFFTGELFF.